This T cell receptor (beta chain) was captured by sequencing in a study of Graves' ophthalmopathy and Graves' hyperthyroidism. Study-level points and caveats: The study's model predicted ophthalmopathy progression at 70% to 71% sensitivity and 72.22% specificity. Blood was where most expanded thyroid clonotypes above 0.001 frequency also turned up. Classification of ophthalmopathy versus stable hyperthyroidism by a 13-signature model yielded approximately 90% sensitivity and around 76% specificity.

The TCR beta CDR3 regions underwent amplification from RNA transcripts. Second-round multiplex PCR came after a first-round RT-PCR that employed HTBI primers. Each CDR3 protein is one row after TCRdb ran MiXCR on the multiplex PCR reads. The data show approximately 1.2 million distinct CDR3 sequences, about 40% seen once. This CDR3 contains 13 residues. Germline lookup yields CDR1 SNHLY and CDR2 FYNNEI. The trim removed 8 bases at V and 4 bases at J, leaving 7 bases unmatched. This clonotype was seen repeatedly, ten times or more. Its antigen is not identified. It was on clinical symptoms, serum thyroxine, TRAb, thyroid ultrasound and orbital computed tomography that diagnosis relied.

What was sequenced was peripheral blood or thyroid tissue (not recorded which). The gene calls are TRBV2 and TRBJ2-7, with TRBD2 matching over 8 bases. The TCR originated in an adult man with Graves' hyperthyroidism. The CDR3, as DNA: TGTGCCAGCGGGGAGCGGGGGAGTTACGAGCAGTACTTC. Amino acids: CASGERGSYEQYF.